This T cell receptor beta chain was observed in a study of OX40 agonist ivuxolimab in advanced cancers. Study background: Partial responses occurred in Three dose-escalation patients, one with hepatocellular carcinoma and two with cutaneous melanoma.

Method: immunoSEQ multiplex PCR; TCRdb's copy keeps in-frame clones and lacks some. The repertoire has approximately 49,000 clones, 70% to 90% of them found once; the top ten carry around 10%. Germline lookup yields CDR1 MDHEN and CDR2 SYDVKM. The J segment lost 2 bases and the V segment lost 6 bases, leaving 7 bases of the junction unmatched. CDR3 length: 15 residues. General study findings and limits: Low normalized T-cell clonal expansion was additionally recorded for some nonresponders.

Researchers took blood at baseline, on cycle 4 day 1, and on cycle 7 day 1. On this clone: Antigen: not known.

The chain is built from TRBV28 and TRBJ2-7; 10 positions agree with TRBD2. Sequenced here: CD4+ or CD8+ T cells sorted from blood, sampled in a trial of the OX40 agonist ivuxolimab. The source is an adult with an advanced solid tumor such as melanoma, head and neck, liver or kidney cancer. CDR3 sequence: CASRSGSGGTYEQYF. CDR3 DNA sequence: TGTGCCAGCAGGTCGGGTAGCGGGGGGACCTACGAGCAGTACTTC. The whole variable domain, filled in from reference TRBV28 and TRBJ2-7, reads DVKVTQSSRYLVKRTGEKVFLECVQDMDHENMFWYRQDPGLGLRLIYFSYDVKMKEKGDIPEGYSVSREKKERFSLILESASTNQTSMYLCASRSGSGGTYEQYFGPGTRLTVT.